This T cell receptor beta chain originates from a study of tumor-infiltrating lymphocytes in primary liver carcinoma. Study context: Patients were both men and women, whose ages ran from 30 to 69 years. Sample yields of productive TCRbeta reads, ranging from roughly 3.65 to 7.13 million, were similar across tissue types.

The investigators made TCR beta cDNA from roughly 0.55 ug total RNA, using a constant-region primer. Libraries for TCR beta were built through three nested multiplex PCR rounds, which together made up a slightly modified ARM-PCR procedure. Each of the first two PCR rounds ran approximately 9 cycles with TRBV1-TRBV30 forward and C-beta reverse primers. TCRdb called the multiplex PCR reads again in MiXCR, with one record for every CDR3 protein. The repertoire holds 330,000 or so distinct CDR3 sequences, with less than 75% as singletons. Remarks on this clonotype: The junction shows a germline mismatch at one end, possibly a read error.

Germline V gene data show CDR1 as SGHAT and CDR2 as FQDESV (reference sequence). This CDR3 is built from 13 residues. Extraction also yielded germline DNA, while blood RNA was obtained from unsorted whole blood. Sequences were obtained from peripheral blood. The chain employs TRBV11-1 and TRBJ2-7; D call uncertain. The receptor was derived from a middle-aged man with primary liver carcinoma and hepatitis B virus infection. This chain's CDR3 is CASILHGVNEQYF. Written as DNA, the CDR3 is TGTGCCAGCATCTTACATGGAGTCAACGAGCAGTACTTC.